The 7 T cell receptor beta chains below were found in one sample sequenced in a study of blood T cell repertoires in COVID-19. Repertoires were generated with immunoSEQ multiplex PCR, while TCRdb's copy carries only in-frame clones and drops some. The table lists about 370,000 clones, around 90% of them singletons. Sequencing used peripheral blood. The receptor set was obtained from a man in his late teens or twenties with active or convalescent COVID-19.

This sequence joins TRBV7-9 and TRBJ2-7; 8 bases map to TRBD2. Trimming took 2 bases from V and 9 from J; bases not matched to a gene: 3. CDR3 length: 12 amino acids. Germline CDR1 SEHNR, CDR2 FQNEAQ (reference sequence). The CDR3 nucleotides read TGTGCCAGCAGCTTAAGACTAGCGATGCAGTACTTC. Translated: CASSLRLAMQYF.

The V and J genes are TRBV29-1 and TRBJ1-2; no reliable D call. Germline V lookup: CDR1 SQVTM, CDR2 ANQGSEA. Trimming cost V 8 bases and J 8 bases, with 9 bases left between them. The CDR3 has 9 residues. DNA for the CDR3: TGCAGCCCTGGAGAAGGCTACACCTTC. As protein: CSPGEGYTF.

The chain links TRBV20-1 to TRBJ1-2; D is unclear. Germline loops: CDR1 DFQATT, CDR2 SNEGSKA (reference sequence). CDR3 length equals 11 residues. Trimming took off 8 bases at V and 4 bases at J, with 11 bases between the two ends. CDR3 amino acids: CSWRGFYGYTF. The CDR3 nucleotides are TGCAGTTGGAGAGGCTTCTATGGCTACACCTTC.

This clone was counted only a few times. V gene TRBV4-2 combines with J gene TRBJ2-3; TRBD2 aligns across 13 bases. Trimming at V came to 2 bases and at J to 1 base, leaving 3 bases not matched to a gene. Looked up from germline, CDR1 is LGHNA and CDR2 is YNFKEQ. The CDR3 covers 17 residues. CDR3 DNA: TGTGCCAGCAGCCAAACTAGCGGGGGGGCCGGCACAGATACGCAGTATTTT. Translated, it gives CASSQTSGGAGTDTQYF.

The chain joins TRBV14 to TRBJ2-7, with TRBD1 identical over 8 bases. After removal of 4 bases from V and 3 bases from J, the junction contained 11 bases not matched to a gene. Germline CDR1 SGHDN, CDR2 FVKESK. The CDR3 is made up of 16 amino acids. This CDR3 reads CASSPKTGAGGYEQYF. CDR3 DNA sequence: TGTGCCAGCAGCCCAAAGACAGGGGCCGGAGGCTACGAGCAGTACTTC. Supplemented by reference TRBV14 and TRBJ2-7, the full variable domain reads EAGVTQFPSHSVIEKGQTVTLRCDPISGHDNLYWYRRVMGKEIKFLLHFVKESKQDESGMPNNRFLAERTGGTYSTLKVQPAELEDSGVYFCASSPKTGAGGYEQYFGPGTRLTVT.

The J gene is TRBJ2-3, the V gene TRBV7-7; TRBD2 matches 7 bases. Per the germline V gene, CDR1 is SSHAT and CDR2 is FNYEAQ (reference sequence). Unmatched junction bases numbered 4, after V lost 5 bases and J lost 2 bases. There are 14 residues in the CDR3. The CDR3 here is CASSTGLDTDTQYF. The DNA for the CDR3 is TGTGCCAGCAGCACCGGACTAGACACAGATACGCAGTATTTT.

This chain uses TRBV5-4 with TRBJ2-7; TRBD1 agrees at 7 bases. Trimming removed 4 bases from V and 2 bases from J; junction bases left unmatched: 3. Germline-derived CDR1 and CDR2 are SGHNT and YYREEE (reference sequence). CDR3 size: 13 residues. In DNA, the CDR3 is TGTGCCAGCAGCCCGGGACAGACCTACGAGCAGTACTTC. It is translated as CASSPGQTYEQYF.